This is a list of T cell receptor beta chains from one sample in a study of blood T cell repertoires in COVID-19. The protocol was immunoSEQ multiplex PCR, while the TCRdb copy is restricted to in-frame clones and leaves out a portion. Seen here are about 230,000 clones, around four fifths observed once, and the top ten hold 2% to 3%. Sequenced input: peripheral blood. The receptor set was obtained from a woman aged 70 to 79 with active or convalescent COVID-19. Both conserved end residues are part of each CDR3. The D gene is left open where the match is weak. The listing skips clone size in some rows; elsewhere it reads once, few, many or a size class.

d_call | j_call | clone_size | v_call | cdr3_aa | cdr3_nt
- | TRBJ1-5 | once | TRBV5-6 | CASSWAHSLNQPQHF | TGTGCCAGCAGCTGGGCCCATTCCCTCAATCAGCCCCAGCATTTT
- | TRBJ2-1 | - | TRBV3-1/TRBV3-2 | CASSRRGASGQFF | TGTGCCAGCAGCCGCCGTGGGGCTAGTGGGCAGTTCTTC
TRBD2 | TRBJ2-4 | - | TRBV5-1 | CASSPYSTGGNIQYF | TGCGCCAGCAGCCCGTATTCTACGGGGGGGAACATTCAGTACTTC
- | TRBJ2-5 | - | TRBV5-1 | CASSFPQGETQYF | TGCGCCAGCAGCTTCCCACAGGGAGAGACCCAGTACTTC
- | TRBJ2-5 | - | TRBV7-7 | CASSLGQGTETQYF | TGTGCTAGCAGCTTAGGGCAGGGGACGGAGACCCAGTACTTC
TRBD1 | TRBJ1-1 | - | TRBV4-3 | CASSHGQGATEAFF | TGCGCCAGCAGCCACGGACAGGGAGCAACTGAAGCTTTCTTT
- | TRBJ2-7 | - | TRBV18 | CASSTDRSYEQYF | TGTGCCAGCTCAACCGACAGATCCTACGAGCAGTACTTC
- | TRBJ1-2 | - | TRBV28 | CASSLSGGGRDGYTF | TGTGCCAGCAGTTTAAGCGGTGGAGGAAGGGATGGCTACACCTTC
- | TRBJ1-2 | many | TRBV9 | CASSGTAGGYGYTF | TGTGCCAGCAGCGGGACAGCCGGAGGCTATGGCTACACCTTC
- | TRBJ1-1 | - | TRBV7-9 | CASSLSWERNTEAFF | TGTGCCAGCAGCTTAAGTTGGGAGAGGAACACTGAAGCTTTCTTT
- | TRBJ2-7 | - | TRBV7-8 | CASSLVEGPSSYEQYF | TGTGCCAGCAGCTTAGTCGAGGGCCCCTCTAGCTACGAGCAGTACTTC
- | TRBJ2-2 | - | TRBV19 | CASSILGSAGGELFF | TGTGCCAGTAGTATTTTGGGGTCCGCGGGCGGGGAGCTGTTTTTT
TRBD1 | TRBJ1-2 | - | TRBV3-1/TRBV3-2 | CATRRQGVEGYTF | TGTGCCACCAGACGACAGGGCGTGGAAGGCTACACCTTC
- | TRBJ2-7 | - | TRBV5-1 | CASSLATTTYEQYF | TGCGCCAGCAGCTTGGCAACAACCACCTACGAGCAGTACTTC
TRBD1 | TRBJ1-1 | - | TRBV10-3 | CAIRVQGARGEAFF | TGTGCCATCAGGGTACAGGGGGCGCGAGGTGAAGCTTTCTTT
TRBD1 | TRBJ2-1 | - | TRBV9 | CASSAITGGALTSANEQFF | TGTGCCAGCAGCGCCATAACAGGGGGCGCTTTAACTAGCGCAAATGAGCAGTTCTTC
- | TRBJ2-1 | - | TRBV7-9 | CASTPFSYNEQFF | TGTGCCAGCACCCCTTTCTCCTACAATGAGCAGTTCTTC
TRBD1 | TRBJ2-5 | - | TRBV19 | CASSIGQGARETQYF | TGTGCCAGTAGTATAGGACAGGGGGCGCGGGAGACCCAGTACTTC
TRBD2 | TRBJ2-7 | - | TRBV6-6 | CASSFGGGLYEQYF | TGTGCCAGCAGTTTCGGCGGGGGTCTCTACGAGCAGTACTTC
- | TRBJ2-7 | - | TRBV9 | CASSPRDTTSYEQYF | TGTGCCAGCAGCCCCCGGGACACAACCTCCTACGAGCAGTACTTC
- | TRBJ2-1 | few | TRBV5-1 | CASSPESEQFF | TGCGCCAGCAGCCCGGAGAGTGAGCAGTTCTTC
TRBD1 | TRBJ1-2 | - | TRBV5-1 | CASSLTGGPEGYTF | TGCGCCAGCAGCTTGACAGGGGGCCCAGAAGGCTACACCTTC
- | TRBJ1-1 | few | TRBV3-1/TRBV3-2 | CASSPLGAPEAFF | TGTGCCAGCAGCCCGCTAGGGGCCCCTGAAGCTTTCTTT
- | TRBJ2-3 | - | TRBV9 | CASSERRVFETDTQYF | TGTGCCAGCAGCGAAAGGAGGGTTTTTGAGACAGATACGCAGTATTTT
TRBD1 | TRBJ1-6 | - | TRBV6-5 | CASSFNRDRQGPLHF | TGTGCCAGCAGCTTTAACCGGGACAGGCAGGGTCCCCTCCACTTT
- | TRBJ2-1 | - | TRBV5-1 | CASSFGSSYNEQFF | TGCGCCAGCAGCTTTGGGAGCTCCTACAATGAGCAGTTCTTC
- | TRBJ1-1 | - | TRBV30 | CAWSTQFTEAFF | TGTGCCTGGAGTACACAGTTTACTGAAGCTTTCTTT
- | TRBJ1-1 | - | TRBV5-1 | CASTFLGQTEAFF | TGCGCCAGCACCTTTTTAGGACAGACTGAAGCTTTCTTT
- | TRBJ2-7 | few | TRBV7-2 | CASSFDRNYEQYF | TGTGCCAGCAGCTTCGACAGAAACTACGAGCAGTACTTC
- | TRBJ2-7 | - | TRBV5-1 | CASSLGQGNEQYF | TGCGCCAGCAGCTTGGGCCAGGGGAACGAGCAGTACTTC
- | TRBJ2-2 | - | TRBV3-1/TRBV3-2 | CASRLGAGLGGELFF | TGTGCCAGCCGCCTAGGGGCGGGATTAGGCGGGGAGCTGTTTTTT
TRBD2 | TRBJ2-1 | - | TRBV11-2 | CASSLGAGGLSYNEQFF | TGTGCCAGCAGCTTAGGTGCGGGAGGGCTCTCCTACAATGAGCAGTTCTTC
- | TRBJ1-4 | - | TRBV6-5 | CASSPVLYNEKLFF | TGTGCCAGCAGTCCGGTGCTATATAATGAAAAACTGTTTTTT
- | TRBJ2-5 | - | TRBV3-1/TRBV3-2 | CASSRASWQETQYF | TGTGCCAGCAGCCGGGCCAGTTGGCAAGAGACCCAGTACTTC
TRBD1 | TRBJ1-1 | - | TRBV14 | CASSSRATGANTEAFF | TGTGCCAGCAGCTCCAGGGCGACAGGGGCGAACACTGAAGCTTTCTTT
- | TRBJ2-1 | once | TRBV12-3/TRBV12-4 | CASRGGTPRQQFF | TGTGCCAGCAGGGGGGGGACACCGCGCCAGCAGTTCTTC
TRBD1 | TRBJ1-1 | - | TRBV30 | CAWTRQGWTEAFF | TGTGCCTGGACCCGACAGGGATGGACTGAAGCTTTCTTT
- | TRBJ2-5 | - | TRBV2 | CASTLGETQYF | TGTGCCAGCACACTAGGAGAGACCCAGTACTTC
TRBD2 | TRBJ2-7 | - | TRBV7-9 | CASSRTGGYYEQYF | TGTGCCAGCAGCCGTACGGGAGGGTATTACGAGCAGTACTTC
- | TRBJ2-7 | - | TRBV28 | CASSSDSPSYEQYF | TGTGCCAGCAGCTCGGACAGTCCTTCCTACGAGCAGTACTTC
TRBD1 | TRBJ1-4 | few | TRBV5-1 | CASSLWGQDGEKLFF | TGCGCCAGCAGCTTGTGGGGACAGGACGGGGAAAAACTGTTTTTT
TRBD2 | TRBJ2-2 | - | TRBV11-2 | CASNSLAVTSRTGELFF | TGTGCCAGCAACTCCCTGGCCGTGACTAGCCGTACCGGGGAGCTGTTTTTT
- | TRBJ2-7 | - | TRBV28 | CASIPGSQSYEQYF | TGTGCCAGCATTCCGGGATCCCAGTCCTACGAGCAGTACTTC
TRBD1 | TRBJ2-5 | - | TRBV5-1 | CASSIGTGTETQYF | TGCGCCAGCAGCATCGGGACAGGAACAGAGACCCAGTACTTC
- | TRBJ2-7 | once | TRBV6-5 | CASSPGIHEQYF | TGTGCCAGCAGCCCAGGAATCCACGAGCAGTACTTC
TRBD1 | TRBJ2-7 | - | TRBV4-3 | CASSHGQGSSYEQYF | TGCGCCAGCAGCCACGGACAGGGGAGCTCCTACGAGCAGTACTTC
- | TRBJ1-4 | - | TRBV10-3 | CAISDKGGLDEKLFF | TGTGCCATCAGTGACAAGGGCGGGTTAGATGAAAAACTGTTTTTT